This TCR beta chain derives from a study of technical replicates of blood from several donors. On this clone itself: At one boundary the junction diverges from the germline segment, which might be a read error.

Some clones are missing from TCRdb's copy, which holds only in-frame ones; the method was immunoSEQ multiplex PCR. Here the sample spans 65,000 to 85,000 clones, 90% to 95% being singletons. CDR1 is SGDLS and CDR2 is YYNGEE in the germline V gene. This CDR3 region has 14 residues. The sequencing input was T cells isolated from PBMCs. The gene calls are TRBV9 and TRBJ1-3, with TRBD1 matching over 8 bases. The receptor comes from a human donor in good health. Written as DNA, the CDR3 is TGTGCCAGCAGCGTACAGGGGGCTGGCAACACCATATATTTT. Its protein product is CASSVQGAGNTIYF.